These 16 T cell receptor beta chains came from one sample sequenced in a study of T cell responses to AZD1222 COVID-19 vaccine. Measured with immunoSEQ multiplex PCR; TCRdb has only the in-frame clones, and not every one. Found here are 130,000 or so clones, 70% to 90% of them singletons; the top ten hold 10% to 15%. The sample was peripheral blood, taken on day 0 of AZD1222 vaccination. Receptors originate from an adult in good health.

The chain is built from TRBV9 and TRBJ2-2; TRBD2 matches 8 bases. CDR1 and CDR2 (germline): SGDLS, YYNGEE. The CDR3 runs to 16 residues. Trimming at V came to 1 base and at J to 0 bases, leaving 2 bases not matched to a gene. The CDR3 coding sequence is TGTGCCAGCAGCGTAAGCGGGGGACCGAACACCGGGGAGCTGTTTTTT. It specifies CASSVSGGPNTGELFF.

The V call is TRBV4-3, the J call TRBJ2-5; D possibly corresponds to TRBD2 (6 bases). This CDR3 comprises 13 residues. Trimming shortened V by 5 bases and J by 2 bases, and 9 bases separated the two germline ends. The V gene's germline CDR1 is LGHNA and CDR2 YSLEER. This CDR3 is CASSRDFQETQYF. The CDR3 DNA sequence: TGCGCCAGCAGCAGGGACTTTCAAGAGACCCAGTACTTC.

The V gene is TRBV5-1, the J gene TRBJ2-3, with TRBD1 identical over 7 bases. Germline values: CDR1 SGHRS, CDR2 YFSETQ. V lost 3 bases, J lost 1 base, and 8 bases stayed unmatched. The CDR3 is 16 amino acids. Written as DNA, the CDR3 is TGCGCCAGCAGCTCCGGACAGGCCTTAGGCACAGATACGCAGTATTTT. Its translation: CASSSGQALGTDTQYF.

This chain joins TRBV7-8 and TRBJ2-2; 10 positions match TRBD1. This CDR3 is built from 16 residues. V was clipped by 7 bases and J by 4 bases; unmatched bases: 9. Per the germline V gene, CDR1 is SGHVS and CDR2 is FQNEAQ. In DNA form, the CDR3 reads TGTGCCAGCACCCTCCGGGACAGGGGTAGCACCGGGGAGCTGTTTTTT. Its translation is CASTLRDRGSTGELFF.

The gene calls are TRBV4-1 and TRBJ1-6; unclear D gene. CDR3 length equals 18 residues. Germline lookup yields CDR1 MGHRA and CDR2 YSYEKL. Trimming cost V 3 bases and J 0 bases, with 15 bases left between them. CDR3 sequence reads: CASSHTTTLRSYNSPLHF. CDR3 nucleotides: TGCGCCAGCAGCCACACGACAACATTACGCTCCTATAATTCACCCCTCCACTTT.

The sample holds a few counts of this clone. The V gene is TRBV4-2, the J gene TRBJ2-1, with TRBD2 identical over 10 bases. Looked up from germline, CDR1 is LGHNA and CDR2 is YNFKEQ. V shed 1 base, J shed 7 bases, and the junction held 7 bases outside the gene matches. This CDR3 spans 16 amino acids. The CDR3 protein is CASSQVSTSGTNEQFF. The CDR3 bases are TGTGCCAGCAGCCAAGTGAGCACTAGCGGGACGAATGAGCAGTTCTTC.

The V and J genes are TRBV5-1 and TRBJ2-3, with TRBD2 matching 9 bases. J was trimmed by 5 bases and V by 4 bases; bases with no gene match: 8. The germline V gene encodes CDR1 SGHRS and CDR2 YFSETQ. The length of the CDR3 is 15 residues. CDR3 sequence: CASSRGGAGEDTQYF. The CDR3 nucleotides are TGCGCCAGCAGCCGCGGGGGGGCCGGGGAAGATACGCAGTATTTT.

V usage is TRBV4-1 and J usage is TRBJ2-1, with TRBD1 identical over 7 bases. The germline V gene encodes CDR1 MGHRA and CDR2 YSYEKL. V lost 4 bases, J lost 7 bases, and 10 bases stayed unmatched. The CDR3 sequence is 15 residues long. Written as DNA, the CDR3 is TGCGCCAGCAGCCTATCCGGGACAGTCCTAAATGAGCAGTTCTTC. Its protein is CASSLSGTVLNEQFF.

This chain joins TRBV7-8 and TRBJ1-1; D perhaps matches TRBD1 (5 bases). Germline V gene lookup returns CDR1 SGHVS and CDR2 FQNEAQ. The CDR3 runs 13 residues. V lost 5 bases to trimming and J lost 0 bases, with 7 bases between them. DNA of the CDR3: TGTGCCAGCAGCGGGGGGTTGAACACTGAAGCTTTCTTT. It translates to CASSGGLNTEAFF.

The chain has TRBV28 and TRBJ1-1, with a tentative D call TRBD1 (5 bases). This CDR3 comprises 12 residues. Germline lookup yields CDR1 MDHEN and CDR2 SYDVKM. The ends were cut back, 11 bases at V and 1 base at J, with 11 bases in the middle. This CDR3 is CACKGANTEAFF. The CDR3 DNA follows: TGTGCCTGTAAAGGGGCGAACACTGAAGCTTTCTTT. Together with reference TRBV28 and TRBJ1-1, the CDR3 gives the full variable domain: DVKVTQSSRYLVKRTGEKVFLECVQDMDHENMFWYRQDPGLGLRLIYFSYDVKMKEKGDIPEGYSVSREKKERFSLILESASTNQTSMYLCACKGANTEAFFGQGTRLTVV.

The chain is built from TRBV27 and TRBJ1-5; no definite D call. Germline CDR1 reads MNHEY; CDR2 reads SMNVEV (reference sequence). This CDR3 contains 13 residues. Trimming took off 3 bases at V and 11 bases at J, with 14 bases between the two ends. The CDR3 spells CASSFRPDSSQHF. CDR3 bases: TGTGCCAGCAGTTTTCGGCCGGATTCTTCCCAGCATTTT.

Note on this clone: The same CDR3 arises from other DNA sequences in this sample as well. The chain joins TRBV5-4 to TRBJ1-6; the match to TRBD1 covers 10 bases. The germline V gene has CDR1 SGHNT and CDR2 YYREEE (reference sequence). J gave up 6 bases and V 4 bases, and 1 base lay outside the gene matches. The CDR3 consists of 14 residues. The CDR3 region is CASSRDRGNSPLHF. CDR3 coding DNA: TGTGCCAGCAGCCGGGACAGGGGTAATTCACCCCTCCACTTT.

V and J are TRBV2 and TRBJ1-4; D might be TRBD1 (5 bases). The CDR3 has 14 amino acids. V shed 6 bases and J shed 7 bases, with 15 bases lying between them. Germline V gene data show CDR1 as SNHLY and CDR2 as FYNNEI. The CDR3 sequence is CASSAGTYLEKLFF. CDR3 sequence (DNA): TGTGCCAGCAGCGCCGGGACCTACCTTGAAAAACTGTTTTTT.

The J gene is TRBJ2-3, the V gene TRBV18; D perhaps matches TRBD2 (5 bases). CDR1 KGHSH and CDR2 LQKENI come from the germline V gene. This CDR3 comprises 16 residues. Trimming removed 1 base from V and 1 base from J, with 12 bases in between. The CDR3 DNA is TGTGCCAGCTCACCACGGGCCGGGCGGGGCACAGATACGCAGTATTTT. Protein product: CASSPRAGRGTDTQYF.

This clone was found once. This chain connects TRBV6-1 to TRBJ1-3; TRBD1 might be the D (5 bases). Deletions cut 3 bases from V and 0 bases from J, with 12 bases between. The germline gives CDR1 MNHNS, CDR2 SASEGT. The CDR3 has 16 amino acids. The CDR3 DNA reads TGTGCCAGCAGTGACAAGCCGGGGACCTCTGGAAACACCATATATTTT. Amino acid sequence: CASSDKPGTSGNTIYF.

The chain couples TRBV5-1 to TRBJ2-1; D possibly corresponds to TRBD1 (6 bases). From germline, CDR1 is SGHRS and CDR2 YFSETQ. The CDR3 loop spans 14 amino acids. V was shortened by 3 bases and J by 4 bases, with 11 bases between the two germline ends. CDR3 DNA sequence: TGCGCCAGCAGCTCAGGACAGATTTACAATGAGCAGTTCTTC. Its protein is CASSSGQIYNEQFF.